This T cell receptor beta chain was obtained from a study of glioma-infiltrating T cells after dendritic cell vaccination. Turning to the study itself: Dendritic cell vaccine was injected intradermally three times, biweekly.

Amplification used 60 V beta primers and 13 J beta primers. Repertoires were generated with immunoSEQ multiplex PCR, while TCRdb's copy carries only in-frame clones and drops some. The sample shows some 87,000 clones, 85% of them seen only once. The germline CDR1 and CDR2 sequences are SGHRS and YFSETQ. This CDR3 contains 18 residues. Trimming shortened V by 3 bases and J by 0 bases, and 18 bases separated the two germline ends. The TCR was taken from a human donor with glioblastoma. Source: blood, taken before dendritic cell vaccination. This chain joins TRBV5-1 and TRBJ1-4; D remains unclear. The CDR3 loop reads CASSSGLIGSATNEKLFF. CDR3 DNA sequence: TGCGCCAGCAGCTCTGGCCTGATCGGGTCTGCAACTAATGAAAAACTGTTTTTT.